Below are 16 T cell receptor beta chains sequenced from a single sample in a study of identical twins. TCRdb used MiXCR to reprocess the 5' RACE reads, holding one entry per CDR3 protein. This table has roughly 470,000 distinct CDR3 sequences, approximately 15% appearing once. The same data also contributed to another study, on yellow fever vaccine responses in identical twins.

The sample comprised CD4+ T cells sorted from blood. The receptor source for this set is a woman aged 18-35 years in good health.

This clonotype was found many times. CDR3 in amino acids: CASSLSPERGNTIYF. In DNA form, the CDR3 reads TGCGCCAGCAGCTTAAGTCCTGAACGCGGAAACACCATATATTTT. The chain links TRBV5-1 to TRBJ1-3; no reliable D call. CDR3 length equals 15 residues. CDR1 is SGHRS and CDR2 is YFSETQ in the germline V gene. V lost 2 bases and J 4 bases, leaving 13 bases between the germline ends.

V gene TRBV20-1 combines with J gene TRBJ1-6; TRBD1 agrees at 8 bases. The CDR3 has 14 amino acids. The junction had 5 bases not matched to a gene; V was cut back by 6 bases and J by 4 bases. Germline V CDR1 and CDR2: DFQATT, SNEGSKA (reference sequence). The CDR3 here is CSATQGAYNSPLHF. The CDR3 coding sequence is TGCAGTGCAACCCAGGGGGCTTATAATTCACCCCTCCACTTT.

The CDR3, as DNA: TGTGCCAGCAGCTTAGATAAGGGCAACAGTTTGTATTTT. Encoded protein: CASSLDKGNSLYF. The V and J genes are TRBV11-2 and TRBJ2-3; D is undetermined. The CDR3 length is 13 residues. V was cut by 0 bases and J by 14 bases, with 15 bases left in between. The V gene's germline CDR1 is SGHAT and CDR2 FQNNGV.

This clonotype was seen repeatedly, ten times or more. V is TRBV5-1 and J is TRBJ2-3; TRBD2 aligns across 8 bases. Germline CDR1 is SGHRS and CDR2 is YFSETQ. This CDR3 comprises 16 residues. The junction had 9 bases not matched to a gene; V was cut back by 4 bases and J by 2 bases. The CDR3 region has the DNA TGCGCCAGCAGCCCGAACCCGACTAGCGCCACAGATACGCAGTATTTT. Translation gives CASSPNPTSATDTQYF.

This clonotype was seen a handful of times. The CDR3 DNA is TGTGCCAGCAGCCCAAATACTCCCGGGACAGGGGGTTATGAGCAGTTCTTC. It translates to CASSPNTPGTGGYEQFF. The chain uses TRBV3-1 and TRBJ2-1; 11 bases align to TRBD1. Germline lookup yields CDR1 LGHDT and CDR2 YNNKEL (reference sequence). This CDR3 region has 17 residues. The V gene end was trimmed by 4 bases and the J gene end by 8 bases; junction bases not matched to a gene: 13.

This clonotype has just a few counts. V and J are TRBV11-2 and TRBJ2-1; 13 nucleotides match TRBD2. V was pared by 5 bases and J by 2 bases, with 9 bases of the junction left unmatched. CDR1 and CDR2 from the germline V gene are SGHAT and FQNNGV. This CDR3 has 18 residues. CDR3 nucleotide sequence: TGTGCCAGCAGCCCACAACTAGCGGGAGGGGGAACCTACAATGAGCAGTTCTTC. It yields the protein CASSPQLAGGGTYNEQFF. Based on the CDR3 plus reference TRBV11-2 and TRBJ2-1, the full variable domain is EAGVAQSPRYKIIEKRQSVAFWCNPISGHATLYWYQQILGQGPKLLIQFQNNGVVDDSQLPKDRFSAERLKGVDSTLKIQPAKLEDSAVYLCASSPQLAGGGTYNEQFFGPGTRLTVL.

V usage is TRBV7-3 and J usage is TRBJ2-7; tentative D call: TRBD2 (6 bases). The CDR3 covers 14 residues. V was trimmed by 5 bases and J by 6 bases, leaving 17 bases between them. Germline CDR1 SGHTA, CDR2 FQGTGA. In nucleotides, the CDR3 is TGTGCCAGCAGCAAGGGACTCCCTGGTGGCGAGCAGTACTTC. Its translation: CASSKGLPGGEQYF.

This chain joins TRBV20-1 and TRBJ2-3, with TRBD2 as a possible D gene (6 bases). The length of the CDR3 is 16 residues. Germline CDR1 is DFQATT and CDR2 is SNEGSKA (reference sequence). With 6 bases removed from V and 9 bases from J, the gap between germline ends came to 28 bases. CDR3 amino acids: CSAGLNRATAGGTQYF. The DNA of the CDR3 is TGCAGTGCGGGGCTGAACCGGGCTACGGCTGGGGGGACGCAGTATTTT.

V and J are TRBV5-1 and TRBJ2-1, with 16 bases matching TRBD2. Trimming removed 4 bases from V and 9 bases from J; junction bases left unmatched: 10. CDR3 length: 17 amino acids. Germline CDR1 is SGHRS and CDR2 is YFSETQ. CDR3 in DNA: TGCGCCAGCAGCCGCGGGACTAGCGGGAGGGCAGGGGTTGAGCAGTTCTTC. It is translated as CASSRGTSGRAGVEQFF. Combining the CDR3 with reference TRBV5-1 and TRBJ2-1 gives the whole variable domain KAGVTQTPRYLIKTRGQQVTLSCSPISGHRSVSWYQQTPGQGLQFLFEYFSETQRNKGNFPGRFSGRQFSNSRSEMNVSTLELGDSALYLCASSRGTSGRAGVEQFFGPGTRLTVL.

This clonotype occurred a few times. This chain joins TRBV6-1 and TRBJ2-3, with 10 bases identical to TRBD2. This CDR3 has 16 residues. Germline V gene sequence: CDR1 MNHNS, CDR2 SASEGT. With 5 bases clipped from V and 1 base from J, the junction kept 6 bases outside the gene matches. The CDR3 loop is CASSPAGTSGTDTQYF. CDR3 nucleotides: TGTGCCAGCAGTCCAGCCGGGACTAGCGGCACAGATACGCAGTATTTT.

The rearrangement uses TRBV12-3 or TRBV12-4 and TRBJ2-1; D might be TRBD1 or TRBD2, each matching 5 bases. There are 16 residues in the CDR3. The ends were cut back, 6 bases at V and 0 bases at J, with 15 bases in the middle. The CDR3 DNA follows: TGTGCCAGCAGGGGGACCGCTAGTTTCTCCTACAATGAGCAGTTCTTC. Translating gives CASRGTASFSYNEQFF.

The chain carries TRBV6-1 and TRBJ1-1, with no clear D. Trimming left V 6 bases short and J 0 bases short, with 14 bases between. Germline V gene sequence: CDR1 MNHNS, CDR2 SASEGT. The CDR3 length is 15 residues. The CDR3 sequence: CASRQGVGMNTEAFF. The CDR3 DNA reads TGTGCCAGCAGACAAGGCGTGGGCATGAACACTGAAGCTTTCTTT.

This rearrangement joins TRBV5-1 to TRBJ2-3, with 8 bases fitting TRBD1. Looked up from germline, CDR1 is SGHRS and CDR2 is YFSETQ. CDR3 length: 17 amino acids. V trimming: 1 base; J trimming: 4 bases; junction bases outside the gene matches: 11. The CDR3 spells CASSLYSRTGSADTQYF. In nucleotides, the CDR3 is TGCGCCAGCAGCTTGTATTCTCGGACAGGGTCTGCAGATACGCAGTATTTT.

This clonotype was recorded at least ten times. The J gene is TRBJ2-1, the V gene TRBV3-1, with TRBD1 matching over 10 bases. This CDR3 comprises 15 residues. CDR1 and CDR2 from the germline V gene are LGHDT and YNNKEL (reference sequence). The V and J ends lost 5 bases and 7 bases, in that order; junction bases with no gene match: 8. The CDR3 bases are TGTGCCAGCAGCTTTCCGGGACAGGGGTTAAATGAGCAGTTCTTC. Its protein is CASSFPGQGLNEQFF.

The gene calls are TRBV27 and TRBJ2-2, with 9 positions matching TRBD1. The CDR3 consists of 15 residues. Germline-derived CDR1 and CDR2 are MNHEY and SMNVEV (reference sequence). V shed 6 bases, J shed 6 bases, and the junction held 8 bases outside the gene matches. In DNA form, the CDR3 reads TGTGCCAGCAGCCTTGGACAGGGGTCGGCCGGGGAGCTGTTTTTT. Its translation is CASSLGQGSAGELFF.

This chain uses TRBV4-3 with TRBJ2-5, with D tentatively TRBD1 or TRBD2 (6 bases each). The length of the CDR3 is 16 residues. V lost 0 bases and J 5 bases, leaving 16 bases between the germline ends. Looked up from germline, CDR1 is LGHNA and CDR2 is YSLEER. In nucleotides, the CDR3 is TGCGCCAGCAGCCAAGATCAGGCCGGGGGCCGGGAGACCCAGTACTTC. It encodes CASSQDQAGGRETQYF.